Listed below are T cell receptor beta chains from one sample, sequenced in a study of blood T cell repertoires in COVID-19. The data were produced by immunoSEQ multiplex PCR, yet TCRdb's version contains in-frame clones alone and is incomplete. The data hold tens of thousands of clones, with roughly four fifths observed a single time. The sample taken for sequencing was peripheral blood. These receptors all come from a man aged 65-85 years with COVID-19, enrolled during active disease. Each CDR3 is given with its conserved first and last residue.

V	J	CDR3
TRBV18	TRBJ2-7	CASSPGLAGVWYEQYF
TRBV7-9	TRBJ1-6	CASSPQGKGNSPLHF
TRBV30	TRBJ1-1	CAWSVQRGGGEAFF
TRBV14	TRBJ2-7	CASSQVSREAGEQYF
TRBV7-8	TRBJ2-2	CASSLVGVLAGVPGELFF
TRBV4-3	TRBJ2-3	CASSIGGLPDTQYF
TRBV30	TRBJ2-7	CAWEKGLLGNEQYF
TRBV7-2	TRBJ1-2	CASSSNRGLGYTF
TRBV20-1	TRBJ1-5	CSASLSHSNQPQHF
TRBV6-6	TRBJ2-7	CASSYPPGFSSYEQYF
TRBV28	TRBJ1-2	CASSGGTASNYGYTF
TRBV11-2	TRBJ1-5	CASSSQGANQPQHF
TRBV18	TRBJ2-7	CASSPTGSRYEQYF
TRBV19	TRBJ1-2	CASSIDRGGNYGYTF
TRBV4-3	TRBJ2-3	CASSPGLAGGHADTQYF
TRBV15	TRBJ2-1	CATSRDTGTSGNNEQFF
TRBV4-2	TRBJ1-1	CASSLDRGNEAFF
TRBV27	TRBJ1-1	CASSWDRVNTEAFF
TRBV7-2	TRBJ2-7	CASSLRTSFYEQYF